These 30 T cell receptor beta chains originate from one sample sequenced in a study of blood T cell repertoires in COVID-19 (dated by TCRdb to between 2020 and 2021). Libraries were constructed by the immunoSEQ multiplex PCR assay. TCRdb holds this immuneACCESS table with in-frame rearrangements only. Some clones are missing; in checked studies, unresolved V genes explain under half, and the rest has no known cause. For this sample the table gives under 250,000 clones, of which roughly 86% were detected only once. Under 4.5% of the sample is held by the ten biggest clonotypes. What was sequenced was peripheral blood. All receptors come from a man aged 50-60 years with acute or convalescent COVID-19.

This chain uses TRBV2 with TRBJ2-7; tentative D call: TRBD2 (5 bases). The germline V gene has CDR1 SNHLY and CDR2 FYNNEI. This CDR3 is 16 amino acids long. The V gene lost 2 bases and the J gene lost 3 bases, with 17 bases spanning the gap. CDR3 in DNA: TGTGCCAGCAGTGAAATGGACGGCGGGTCAGACTACGAGCAGTACTTC. It is translated as CASSEMDGGSDYEQYF.

This chain's CDR3 is CASSYSSGTDSPLHF. CDR3 DNA: TGTGCCAGCAGTTACTCGAGTGGGACAGATTCACCCCTCCACTTT. The chain employs TRBV6-5 and TRBJ1-6, with 7 bases that match TRBD1. Germline V lookup: CDR1 MNHEY, CDR2 SVGAGI. This CDR3 has 15 residues. With V trimmed by 0 bases and J by 8 bases, 4 bases remained unmatched.

This sequence joins TRBV27 and TRBJ1-2, with D tentatively TRBD1 (6 bases). CDR1 MNHEY and CDR2 SMNVEV come from the germline V gene (reference sequence). The V end was cut by 2 bases, the J end by 7 bases, with 17 bases between. The CDR3 extends over 15 amino acids. CDR3 bases: TGTGCCAGCAGTTTAGGAGTCAGGGGAACGGGTGGCTACACCTTC. This gives the protein CASSLGVRGTGGYTF.

The chain combines TRBV3-1 (or the pseudogene TRBV3-2) with TRBJ1-1, with a tentative D call TRBD1 (5 bases). This CDR3 is 14 amino acids long. V lost 1 base and J 5 bases, leaving 11 bases between the germline ends. Looked up from germline, CDR1 is LGHDT and CDR2 is YNNKEL (reference sequence). CDR3 DNA sequence: TGTGCCAGCAGCCAAGTAAGCACAGGTACTGAAGCTTTCTTT. It translates to CASSQVSTGTEAFF.

The gene calls are TRBV18 and TRBJ2-6; 9 bases agree with TRBD1. This CDR3 comprises 17 residues. The germline V gene has CDR1 KGHSH and CDR2 LQKENI. Trimming at V came to 3 bases and at J to 1 base, leaving 4 bases not matched to a gene. The CDR3 DNA reads as TGTGCCAGCTCACCGGGGACAGGGAATTCTGGGGCCAACGTCCTGACTTTC. Its protein is CASSPGTGNSGANVLTF.

V gene TRBV4-2 combines with J gene TRBJ1-3, with TRBD1 as a possible D gene (6 bases). V lost 4 bases to trimming and J lost 1 base, with 8 bases between them. The germline V gene encodes CDR1 LGHNA and CDR2 YNFKEQ. This CDR3 has 14 amino acids. The CDR3 sequence: CASSRQESGNTIYF. The CDR3 DNA reads as TGTGCCAGCAGCCGACAGGAATCTGGAAACACCATATATTTT.

This sequence joins TRBV15 and TRBJ2-7; D perhaps matches TRBD1 (6 bases). Trimming shortened V by 0 bases and J by 0 bases, and 15 bases separated the two germline ends. Germline loops: CDR1 LNHNV, CDR2 YYDKDF (reference sequence). This CDR3 contains 17 residues. The CDR3 sequence is CATSRDTGRGTSYEQYF. CDR3 nucleotide sequence: TGTGCCACCAGCAGAGATACCGGCAGGGGAACCTCCTACGAGCAGTACTTC.

The chain has TRBV27 and TRBJ1-3; TRBD1 is a possible D gene (5 bases). The germline V gene has CDR1 MNHEY and CDR2 SMNVEV (reference sequence). CDR3 length: 15 residues. V dropped 1 base and J dropped 3 bases, with 10 bases sitting between them. The DNA of the CDR3 is TGTGCCAGCAGTTTATTTGGGGGGTTTGGAAACACCATATATTTT. Its protein is CASSLFGGFGNTIYF.

The J gene is TRBJ2-5, the V gene TRBV2, with D hard to call. The germline V gene has CDR1 SNHLY and CDR2 FYNNEI. V dropped 7 bases and J dropped 5 bases, with 8 bases sitting between them. The CDR3 has 11 residues. The CDR3 loop is CASTPRETQYF. CDR3 bases: TGTGCCAGCACCCCCCGTGAGACCCAGTACTTC.

The gene calls are TRBV15 and TRBJ1-2; a possible D gene is TRBD1 (6 bases). Germline lookup yields CDR1 LNHNV and CDR2 YYDKDF (reference sequence). V gave up 8 bases and J gave up 3 bases, with 16 bases separating them. This CDR3 has 14 residues. As DNA, the CDR3 is TGTGCCACCTCCCAGGGGAAGGGGGACTATGGCTACACCTTC. This gives the protein CATSQGKGDYGYTF.

This sequence joins TRBV12-3 or TRBV12-4 and TRBJ1-2, with a weak D call TRBD1 (6 bases). V dropped 6 bases and J dropped 5 bases, with 13 bases sitting between them. The CDR3 runs to 13 residues. CDR3 loop: CASSPGHPYGYTF. DNA of the CDR3: TGTGCCAGCAGCCCGGGACATCCTTATGGCTACACCTTC.

The chain is built from TRBV28 and TRBJ2-2, with TRBD1 as a possible D gene (5 bases). CDR1 and CDR2 from the germline V gene are MDHEN and SYDVKM. This CDR3 contains 18 residues. With 1 base removed from V and 1 base from J, the gap between germline ends came to 16 bases. CDR3 nucleotides: TGTGCCAGCAGTTTATTAGGGCGGCAGGGCCAGAACACCGGGGAGCTGTTTTTT. Protein product: CASSLLGRQGQNTGELFF.

This clone has a handful of counts. This chain links TRBV4-1 with TRBJ1-1; 9 bases align to TRBD1. Losses at the gene ends were 2 bases for V and 5 bases for J; bases not matched to a gene: 9. This CDR3 spans 16 amino acids. CDR1 MGHRA and CDR2 YSYEKL come from the germline V gene. CDR3 bases: TGCGCCAGCAGCCAAACCCCGGGACAGGGTTGGACTGAAGCTTTCTTT. Its translation: CASSQTPGQGWTEAFF.

V and J are TRBV21-1 and TRBJ1-2. TRBV21-1 is a documented pseudogene. There are 14 residues in the CDR3. CDR3 coding DNA: TGTGCCAGTCCTATGGGAGGGGGTGGGAATGGCTACACCTTC. Its translation is CASPMGGGGNGYTF.

This sequence joins TRBV9 and TRBJ2-1; a weak D match, TRBD2 (6 bases). CDR3 length: 15 residues. Trimming stripped 0 bases from V and 9 bases from J, with 16 bases between. CDR1 and CDR2 (germline): SGDLS, YYNGEE. The CDR3, as DNA: TGTGCCAGCAGCGTAGTCCCCGGGAGAAGCAGTGAGCAGTTCTTC. Its translation: CASSVVPGRSSEQFF.

The chain recombines TRBV9 with TRBJ1-4; D perhaps matches TRBD1 (5 bases). The V gene lost 0 bases and the J gene lost 5 bases, with 11 bases spanning the gap. Germline V gene sequence: CDR1 SGDLS, CDR2 YYNGEE. There are 15 residues in the CDR3. The chain's CDR3 is CASSVGGTPNEKLFF. The CDR3 nucleotides read TGTGCCAGCAGCGTAGGCGGGACCCCAAATGAAAAACTGTTTTTT.

The chain carries TRBV3-1 (or the pseudogene TRBV3-2) and TRBJ2-7, with D tentatively TRBD2 (5 bases). The CDR3 runs 13 residues. The ends were cut back, 5 bases at V and 3 bases at J, with 11 bases in the middle. Germline V gene sequence: CDR1 LGHDT, CDR2 YNNKEL (reference sequence). This chain's CDR3 is CASSGSRGYEQYF. In nucleotides, the CDR3 is TGTGCCAGCAGCGGGAGTCGAGGCTACGAGCAGTACTTC.

The chain links TRBV5-4 to TRBJ2-3, with TRBD1 matching 7 bases. The V and J ends lost 5 bases and 3 bases, in that order; junction bases with no gene match: 9. This CDR3 spans 15 amino acids. Germline-derived CDR1 and CDR2 are SGHNT and YYREEE (reference sequence). DNA for the CDR3: TGTGCCAGCAGTCCTATTGAGACAGGGACAGATACGCAGTATTTT. It yields the protein CASSPIETGTDTQYF.

V and J are TRBV29-1 and TRBJ2-5; TRBD2 might be the D (5 bases). The V and J ends lost 4 bases and 5 bases respectively, with 11 bases between them. This CDR3 region has 12 residues. Germline CDR1 is SQVTM and CDR2 is ANQGSEA. In DNA, the CDR3 is TGCAGCGTTGCGGTGGGAGAGGAGACCCAGTACTTC. This translates into CSVAVGEETQYF.

This clone was detected many times. J is TRBJ2-3 and V is TRBV19, with TRBD2 identical over 9 bases. The germline V gene encodes CDR1 LNHDA and CDR2 SQIVND (reference sequence). Unmatched junction bases numbered 2, after V lost 3 bases and J lost 1 base. The CDR3 spans 15 residues. CDR3 nucleotide sequence: TGTGCCAGTAGTATGAAGCGGGAGGGCACAGATACGCAGTATTTT. As protein: CASSMKREGTDTQYF.

The V gene is TRBV27, the J gene TRBJ2-7; 7 bases fit TRBD2. Per germline, CDR1 MNHEY and CDR2 SMNVEV (reference sequence). The CDR3 loop spans 16 amino acids. The V and J ends lost 3 bases and 1 base, in that order; junction bases with no gene match: 9. CDR3 sequence reads: CASSLGGSGASYEQYF. The CDR3 DNA is TGTGCCAGCAGTTTGGGGGGGAGCGGGGCATCCTACGAGCAGTACTTC.

V usage is TRBV6-6 and J usage is TRBJ1-2; tentatively, D is TRBD1 (6 bases). Trimming left V 4 bases short and J 2 bases short, with 14 bases between. CDR3 size: 15 residues. The germline V gene has CDR1 MNHNY and CDR2 SVGAGI (reference sequence). The CDR3 DNA follows: TGTGCCAGCAGTTGGACAGAAGGACAGAACTATGGCTACACCTTC. This gives the protein CASSWTEGQNYGYTF.

This clone was counted between two and nine times. The V gene is TRBV7-9, the J gene TRBJ1-5; D unclear. This CDR3 spans 18 amino acids. The germline gives CDR1 SEHNR, CDR2 FQNEAQ (reference sequence). V was shortened by 1 base and J by 1 base, with 17 bases between the two germline ends. Here the CDR3 reads CASSLGRVGAASNQPQHF. The CDR3 DNA follows: TGTGCCAGCAGCTTAGGCCGGGTAGGAGCAGCCAGCAATCAGCCCCAGCATTTT.

The chain uses TRBV7-2 and TRBJ1-2; D is perhaps TRBD1 (6 bases). V was trimmed by 5 bases and J by 0 bases, leaving 13 bases between them. Germline V gene lookup returns CDR1 SGHTA and CDR2 FQGNSA. The CDR3 consists of 15 residues. DNA for the CDR3: TGTGCCAGCAGCCCCCGGACAGAAGCTAACTATGGCTACACCTTC. It translates to CASSPRTEANYGYTF.

This clone has a handful of counts. The chain uses TRBV28 and TRBJ1-6; no reliable D call. CDR3 length equals 15 residues. V shed 3 bases and J shed 3 bases, with 9 bases lying between them. Germline V lookup: CDR1 MDHEN, CDR2 SYDVKM. The CDR3 DNA reads TGTGCCAGCAGTTTGCCCAGGAACTATAATTCACCCCTCCACTTT. Its protein is CASSLPRNYNSPLHF.

The chain couples TRBV7-3 to TRBJ2-1; possible D gene TRBD2, 5 bases. The germline V gene has CDR1 SGHTA and CDR2 FQGTGA. V lost 5 bases to trimming and J lost 2 bases, with 13 bases between them. CDR3 size: 15 residues. CDR3 loop: CASSPDLGAYNEQFF. The CDR3 nucleotides read TGTGCCAGCAGCCCGGACCTCGGGGCCTACAATGAGCAGTTCTTC.

The J gene is TRBJ1-5, the V gene TRBV2; maybe TRBD1 (6 bases). The CDR3 runs 13 residues. The germline V gene has CDR1 SNHLY and CDR2 FYNNEI. Deletions cut 9 bases from V and 4 bases from J, with 13 bases between. The CDR3 region has the DNA TGTGCCAGGGGGGCACCGGGAAATCAGCCCCAGCATTTT. Translation gives CARGAPGNQPQHF.

This chain connects TRBV5-8 to TRBJ1-4, with D uncertain. Per germline, CDR1 SGHTS and CDR2 YDEGEE. Trimming took off 1 base at V and 6 bases at J, with 10 bases between the two ends. This CDR3 is built from 14 residues. The CDR3 DNA sequence: TGTGCCAGCAGCTTGAACAGCTTTGATGAAAAACTGTTTTTT. Amino acid sequence: CASSLNSFDEKLFF.

CDR3 in amino acids: CASSSTGIGGSYEQYF. CDR3 bases: TGTGCCAGCAGCTCAACAGGGATTGGGGGCTCCTACGAGCAGTACTTC. V usage is TRBV11-2 and J usage is TRBJ2-7; TRBD1 might be the D (6 bases). The CDR3 covers 16 residues. Trimming took off 4 bases at V and 0 bases at J, with 16 bases between the two ends. CDR1 SGHAT and CDR2 FQNNGV come from the germline V gene.

The chain links TRBV3-1 (or the pseudogene TRBV3-2) to TRBJ2-7; 13 positions match TRBD2. The CDR3 consists of 19 residues. J was trimmed by 3 bases and V by 6 bases; bases with no gene match: 17. The germline V gene has CDR1 LGHDT and CDR2 YNNKEL (reference sequence). The CDR3 is CASSFGHSRTSGRNYEQYF. The CDR3 DNA reads TGTGCCAGCAGTTTCGGACACTCAAGGACTAGCGGGAGAAACTACGAGCAGTACTTC.